A single T cell receptor (beta chain) is shown here with its context. This clone was counted a few times. This receptor's antigen is unknown. Base quality data are lacking; no much larger clone is found one base away. Libraries came from the immunoSEQ multiplex PCR assay. For the multiplex PCR, a mixture combining 60 forward primers for TCR Vbeta segments and 13 reverse primers for TCR Jbeta segments was used. The CDR3 region of rearranged TCR beta genes was amplified from genomic DNA with a multiplex PCR assay. The amplified TCR beta libraries were sequenced on the Illumina HiSeq System as 87-base-pair reads. The study's own analysis went as follows. A later analysis tallied around 87 million unique TCR beta chains across the 700 or so repertoires, and about 12 million of those chains were shared by two or more donors. A nearest-neighbor algorithm error-corrected the raw reads and collapsed the reads into unique sequences, merging closely related sequences to remove PCR and sequencing errors. CDR3 sequences were aligned to IMGT reference sequences to assign V, D and J gene segments. For a sequence to be retained, a match of at least six nucleotides to both a V gene segment and a J gene segment was required. A rearrangement was called productive if the CDR3 had no stop codons and remained in frame with V and J, and every other rearrangement was called non-productive. Following IMGT convention, CDR3 was defined as the stretch from the second conserved V-encoded cysteine up to the conserved J-encoded phenylalanine. The earlier analysis of some 540 of the donors excluded any sequence lacking an unambiguous match to a single V gene segment. An earlier analysis of fewer than 750 of the donors classified V segments as functional when productive rearrangements were above 56.7% and as segregating when the standard deviation between donors was above 5%. To diagnose cytomegalovirus status from the catalog of TCR beta chain sequences, a statistical classification framework was built. In a later analysis, TCR nucleotide sequences were compared against IMGT/GENE-DB human TR gene sequences so that V and J genes could be assigned. Using the TCRdist pipeline, a later analysis assigned CDR3 sequences along with most-parsimonious VDJ recombination scenarios. In a later analysis, each TCR beta chain was defined by its CDR3 amino acid sequence together with its V-gene family, and reads without a unique V-gene family were excluded. As a way to deal with suspected cross-contamination and a sequencing artifact, a later analysis dropped approximately 570 nucleotide sequences that were highly shared and had low generation probability. For each public chain, a later analysis derived a clonal expansion index from normalized ranks of inferred template counts within each repertoire. In a later analysis, generation probabilities were computed with a VDJ recombination model fitted to out-of-frame rearrangements, and the resulting probabilities were checked against IGoR. Hypergeometric tests were used in a later analysis to score TCR-TCR, TCR-HLA and TCR-CMV co-occurrence, with a repertoire-size bias correction applied to the TCR pairs. In a later analysis, false discovery rates were estimated by permuting HLA or CMV assignments 20 times. In a later analysis, co-occurring TCRs were grouped using DBSCAN, with TCRdist sequence similarity added in when clustering inside HLA-allele-positive subsets. For co-occurrence clustering, repertoires with fewer than 30,000 or more than 120,000 public chains were excluded, along with roughly 5 repertoires with anomalous nucleotide sharing. The table was pulled from immuneACCESS by TCRdb, which kept in-frame rearrangements only. Such tables lose some clones; where checked, under half of the loss comes from unresolved V genes, and the rest has no known cause. V, J and clone size are those of that table, while D and trimming were read from the DNA. This sample holds about 100,000 clones; approximately 71% were observed only once. Of the sample, 8.5% to 10% is held by the ten largest clones.

This entry belongs to a study of cytomegalovirus exposure and HLA in healthy donors listed by TCRdb under 2017. Regarding the research as a whole: An earlier analysis of roughly 630 of the donors reported 250 to 300 Gb of sequence data and roughly 100 million unique TCR beta sequences from approximately 180 million T cells. An early release that covered several hundred HLA-typed donors contained approximately 290 gigabases of sequencing data and 70 million to 100 million unique TCR sequences. The genetic ancestry cluster associated with self-reported Caucasian donors included 80% to 90% of the roughly 410 genotyped donors. The study aimed to test whether signatures of past pathogen exposure could be identified by cataloging public T cell receptors. Using immunosequencing, the study profiled T cell repertoires from about 650 subjects and related those repertoires to cytomegalovirus serostatus. Besides the first cohort of 550 to 750 subjects, a separate validation cohort made up of 95 to 150 different subjects was used. To predict cytomegalovirus infection status, the study brought together high-throughput TCR immunosequencing, statistical association of individual TCRs with disease status, and machine learning. A later analysis re-analyzed previously published TCR beta repertoires from roughly 600 donors and added high-resolution HLA genotyping to study TCR occurrence patterns. The later analysis used no new phenotypic data to find candidate immune exposures, relying instead on TCR beta sequences and their occurrence across donors. An earlier analysis of 587 of the donors used high-throughput TCR beta sequencing to judge whether each TCR beta V gene segment behaved as functional or pseudogenic. Donor age, sex, ethnicity and CMV serostatus were compiled alongside the repertoire data. A later genetic analysis took genome-wide SNP genotypes for about three fifths of the roughly 700 donors and used that subset as a discovery cohort. All discovery cohort repertoires had been generated on a single sequencing platform. Both class I and class II loci were covered by HLA typing, at four-digit resolution. The number of typed donors differed by locus: 629-630 for A, B, C, DRB1 and DQB1; 500 to 550 for DQA1; 606 for DPA1; and approximately 450 for DPB1. Because of strong linkage in the cohort, roughly five DR-DQ haplotypes were treated as single units for association and clustering. Among some 400 genotyped donors of the cohort, an average of approximately 200,000 unique TCR beta nucleotide sequences was sequenced per donor, of which approximately 18% were non-productive. Study-wide findings and limitations: When HLA alleles, especially DR and DQ, strongly co-occurred, attributing TCR associations to individual alleles was difficult. A later genetic analysis associated a missense DCLRE1C variant with V-gene and J-gene trimming of TCR beta chains, and an independent cohort replicated the association. Compared with equally common non-associated chains, HLA-associated TCR beta chains in a later analysis were more clonally expanded and had lower generation probabilities. According to a later analysis, parvovirus B19, influenza, CMV and Epstein-Barr virus appeared linked to several top co-occurrence clusters. CMV serostatus was the only immune exposure information available for the cohort. Three of the identified cytomegalovirus-associated TCR beta chains were confirmed in vitro to be specific for cytomegalovirus antigens. Most TCR sequences were seen in very few donors, while some public TCRs were found in many individuals. In an earlier analysis of several hundred of the donors, most TCR beta V segments were observed in productive rearrangements about 87% or about 30% of the time, broadly matching IMGT annotations. According to a later genetic analysis, donors in an Asian-associated ancestry cluster had fewer N-insertions in productive TCRs than the approximately 670-donor mean. The classifier was reported to diagnose cytomegalovirus status with high specificity and sensitivity in both the original cohort and the validation cohort. A further reported finding was that TCR beta sequences accurately predicted the HLA-A and HLA-B alleles for most subjects in the first cohort. Sequencing depth was assumed to be roughly uniform across donors in the presence/absence analyses, though that assumption may not hold. Because counts were too low, roughly 17 rarely observed V segments, including chromosome 9 orphons, were left out of the earlier analysis of 587 of the donors. In a later analysis, most CMV-associated TCR beta chains were found to appear HLA-restricted, with HLA associations seemingly driven largely by CMV exposure. A group of highly shared sequence variants was considered likely to be a technical artifact of the sequencing pipeline. HLA typing was unavailable for some donors at each locus, so association tests used only the typed subset. In a later analysis, around 15,000 TCR beta sequences were associated with specific HLA alleles at a false discovery rate of 0.05. Correlated functional status among segregating V segments might be attributable to linkage disequilibrium, but an unknown experimental factor could not be ruled out. This cohort had only TCR beta chains sequenced, and the lack of alpha or paired-chain data limited which features could be detected. The study listed 150 to 200 TCR beta chains as associated with cytomegalovirus. A later analysis found that TCR association rates varied across HLA loci, with DRB1 alleles showing the most associated TCRs and HLA-C alleles the fewest. Some IMGT-functional V segments, including TRBV6-2 and TRBV6-3, could not be distinguished by the 87-base-pair reads and were therefore excluded. The authors suggested that the approach could potentially be extended to other disease states and immunological phenotypes.

The CDR3 covers 15 residues, taking in both the cysteine and the phenylalanine. Only the CDR3 part of the read is kept: 45 bases, read in frame from the first base. The junction shows trimming of 4 bases on V and 1 base on J, and the gene matches do not reach 5 bases of it. According to the germline V gene (reference sequence), CDR1 reads LNHDA and CDR2 reads SQIVND. The cohort consisted of 650 to 700 healthy bone marrow donors. All cohort members were sampled while nominally healthy, although unrecorded immune exposures were likely present. The donor was CMV seropositive and was included in the group of 270 or so seropositive cohort members. Every donor gave a peripheral blood sample, and the peripheral blood mononuclear cells from that sample were used for TCR beta sequencing. The Qiagen DNeasy Blood Extraction Kit was used to extract genomic DNA from the blood cell samples.

The TCR was taken from a male donor in good health and CMV-seropositive. This receptor chain uses TRBV19 and TRBJ2-3, and 7 junctional nucleotides match TRBD2. Sequenced sample: PBMCs. The CDR3: CASSTILAGTDTQYF. In nucleotide form, the sequence is TGTGCCAGTAGTACGATTCTAGCGGGCACAGATACGCAGTATTTT.